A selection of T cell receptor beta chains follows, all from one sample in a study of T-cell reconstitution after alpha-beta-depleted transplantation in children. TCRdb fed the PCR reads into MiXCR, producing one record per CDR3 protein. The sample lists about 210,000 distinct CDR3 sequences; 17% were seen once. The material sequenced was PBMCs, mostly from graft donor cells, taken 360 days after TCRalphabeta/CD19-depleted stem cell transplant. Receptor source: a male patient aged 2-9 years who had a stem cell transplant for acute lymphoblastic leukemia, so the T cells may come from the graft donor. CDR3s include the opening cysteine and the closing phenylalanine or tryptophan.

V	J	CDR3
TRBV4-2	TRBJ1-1	CASSHRGHQNTEAFF
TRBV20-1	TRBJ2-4	CSARVWGQGQGEDIQYF
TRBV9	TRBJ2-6	CASSVGGTASGANVLTF
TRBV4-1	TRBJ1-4	CASSQERGSEKLFF
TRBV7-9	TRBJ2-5	CASSFGTDQETQYF
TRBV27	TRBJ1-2	CASSLTGTYGYTF
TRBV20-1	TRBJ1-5	CCARTIQTGLSQPQHF
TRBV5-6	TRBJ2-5	CASSLLYSWDSQRETQYF
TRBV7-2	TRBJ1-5	CASSLVAGGINQPQHF
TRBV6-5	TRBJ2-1	CASSYFISSLRVNEQFF
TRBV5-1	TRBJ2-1	CASSLRGGFRGDEQFF
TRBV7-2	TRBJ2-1	CASSARLTSGGNNEQFF
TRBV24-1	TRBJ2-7	CATSAGNSYEQYF
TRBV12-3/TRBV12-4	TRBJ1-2	CASMLDGYNYGYTF
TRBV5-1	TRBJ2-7	CASKVADSISYEQYF
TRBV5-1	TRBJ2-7	CASSLRAAHSYEQYF
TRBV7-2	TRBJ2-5	CASSFFGETQYF
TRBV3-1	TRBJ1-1	CASSQGQYVDTEAFF
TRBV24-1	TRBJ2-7	CATSDQQGYPYEQYF
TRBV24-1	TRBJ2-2	CATSDHVSVDPGELFF
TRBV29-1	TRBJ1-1	CSVFFGNTEAFF
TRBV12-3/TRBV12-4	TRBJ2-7	CASSLGQSSSYEQYF
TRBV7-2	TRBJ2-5	CASSLGPSSETQYF
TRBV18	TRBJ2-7	CASSGGIIYEQYF
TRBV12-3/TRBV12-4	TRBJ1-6	CASSLAHSPLHF
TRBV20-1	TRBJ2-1	CSARGVQGFSYNEQFF
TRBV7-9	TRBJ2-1	CASRKVGGSYNEQFF